The TCR beta chain under discussion was sequenced for a study of blood T cell repertoires in COVID-19. Study-wide context: From the United States, Italy and Spain came samples of acute and convalescent COVID-19.

The protocol was immunoSEQ multiplex PCR, while the TCRdb copy is restricted to in-frame clones and leaves out a portion. The sample consists of 150,000 to 200,000 clones, roughly 85% of them appearing once. This receptor was obtained from a man between 60 and 75 years old with acute or convalescent COVID-19. Sequenced input: peripheral blood.

CDR3 coding DNA: TGTGCCATCAAGTCCCTAGCGGGAGATCCCGGGGAGCTGTTTTTT. Its translation is CAIKSLAGDPGELFF. This chain links TRBV10-3 with TRBJ2-2; 10 bases are shared with TRBD2. With V trimmed by 7 bases and J by 6 bases, 8 bases remained unmatched. Germline V gene data show CDR1 as ENHRY and CDR2 as SYGVKD. CDR3 length: 15 amino acids.